A single sample gave rise to the 32 T cell receptor beta chains below, sequenced in a study of PD-L1 blockade in urothelial cancer. Time point defined: peripheral blood 6 weeks after treatment start. Generated by immunoSEQ multiplex PCR, the TCRdb table keeps only in-frame clones and is missing some. This sample has about 110,000 clones, with about 91% found just once. This specimen consisted of PBMCs, obtained around atezolizumab (anti-PD-L1) treatment. These receptors all come from a man aged 60-69 years with urothelial cancer.

This chain joins TRBV4-3 and TRBJ2-7; D may be TRBD2 (7 bases). The CDR3 sequence is 15 residues long. The germline gives CDR1 LGHNA, CDR2 YSLEER. V lost 0 bases, J lost 2 bases, and 11 bases lay in between. The CDR3 sequence is CASSQERGGAYEQYF. The CDR3 coding sequence is TGCGCCAGCAGCCAAGAAAGGGGGGGGGCCTACGAGCAGTACTTC.

This chain joins TRBV28 and TRBJ2-7; tentative D call: TRBD2 (5 bases). V shed 10 bases and J shed 0 bases, with 13 bases lying between them. CDR1 is MDHEN and CDR2 is SYDVKM in the germline V gene. The CDR3 extends over 13 amino acids. The CDR3 DNA reads as TGTGCCACCCTACGGGGTGACTCCTACGAGCAGTACTTC. This encodes CATLRGDSYEQYF.

This chain uses TRBV30 with TRBJ1-2, with D unresolved. CDR1 is GTSNPN and CDR2 is SVGIG in the germline V gene (reference sequence). Between the trimmed V and J ends, which lost 1 base and 4 bases, there was a span of 13 bases. There are 14 residues in the CDR3. CDR3 residues: CAWSARKRFYGYTF. Here the CDR3 DNA reads TGTGCCTGGAGTGCCCGTAAGCGTTTCTATGGCTACACCTTC.

V is TRBV28 and J is TRBJ2-7; no definite D call. Trimming cost V 7 bases and J 1 base, with 11 bases left between them. CDR3 length: 13 amino acids. Germline CDR1 is MDHEN and CDR2 is SYDVKM. CDR3 protein: CASTTPGSYEQYF. The DNA of the CDR3 is TGTGCCAGCACTACCCCCGGGTCCTACGAGCAGTACTTC.

J is TRBJ2-7 and V is TRBV5-4; 8 bases align to TRBD2. V trimming: 4 bases; J trimming: 0 bases; junction bases outside the gene matches: 9. The CDR3 has 16 amino acids. Per germline, CDR1 SGHNT and CDR2 YYREEE (reference sequence). CDR3 coding DNA: TGTGCCAGCAGCCGGGAGATAAGCGGGAGCTCCTACGAGCAGTACTTC. This sequence encodes CASSREISGSSYEQYF.

This clone was seen a handful of times. V is TRBV4-3 and J is TRBJ2-3, with D maybe TRBD2 (7 bases). Trimming took off 1 base at V and 4 bases at J, with 27 bases between the two ends. This CDR3 spans 20 amino acids. Per germline, CDR1 LGHNA and CDR2 YSLEER. The CDR3 reads CASSQGAKVSGGPGSDTQYF. CDR3 bases: TGCGCCAGCAGCCAAGGGGCAAAAGTGTCCGGGGGGCCTGGTTCAGATACGCAGTATTTT.

The chain recombines TRBV7-2 with TRBJ2-7; 7 bases align to TRBD2. CDR3 length: 17 residues. The germline V gene encodes CDR1 SGHTA and CDR2 FQGNSA. J gave up 2 bases and V 5 bases, and 15 bases lay outside the gene matches. CDR3 residues: CASSAPLGLVGPYEQYF. The CDR3, as DNA: TGTGCCAGCAGCGCCCCCCTCGGACTAGTGGGTCCCTACGAGCAGTACTTC.

V and J are TRBV7-2 and TRBJ2-5, with 7 bases matching TRBD2. Losses at the gene ends were 2 bases for V and 5 bases for J; bases not matched to a gene: 8. The V gene's germline CDR1 is SGHTA and CDR2 FQGNSA. The CDR3 has 15 residues. This chain's CDR3 is CASSLLGGGVETQYF. The CDR3, as DNA: TGTGCCAGCAGCTTATTAGGCGGGGGAGTGGAGACCCAGTACTTC.

This clone was counted once. This chain uses TRBV18 with TRBJ2-3, with D perhaps matching TRBD2 (6 bases). Germline V gene data show CDR1 as KGHSH and CDR2 as LQKENI. Deletions cut 1 base from V and 0 bases from J, with 8 bases between. The length of the CDR3 is 15 residues. The CDR3: CASSPRGGSTDTQYF. CDR3 sequence (DNA): TGTGCCAGCTCACCACGAGGAGGGAGCACAGATACGCAGTATTTT.

The chain employs TRBV5-4 and TRBJ2-7; TRBD2 matches 16 bases. The CDR3 extends over 15 amino acids. CDR1 and CDR2 (germline): SGHNT, YYREEE (reference sequence). V trimming: 4 bases; J trimming: 7 bases; junction bases outside the gene matches: 5. CDR3 in DNA: TGTGCCAGCAGCAAGCCGGGACTAGCGGGGGGGGAGCAGTACTTC. Encoded protein: CASSKPGLAGGEQYF.

The chain links TRBV2 to TRBJ2-5, with 12 bases fitting TRBD2. The germline V gene encodes CDR1 SNHLY and CDR2 FYNNEI. CDR3 size: 16 residues. V gave up 6 bases and J gave up 4 bases; unmatched junction bases: 9. CDR3 DNA: TGTGCCAGCAGACCCCTAGCGGGAGGGCCTCGAGAGACCCAGTACTTC. It is translated as CASRPLAGGPRETQYF.

The CDR3 DNA follows: TGTGCCAGCAGCTTAGAAACCAGCGGGAACAATGAGCAGTTCTTC. Its translation: CASSLETSGNNEQFF. The chain uses TRBV7-6 and TRBJ2-1; 7 positions match TRBD2. Germline V lookup: CDR1 SGHVS, CDR2 FNYEAQ. The J segment lost 5 bases and the V segment lost 1 base, leaving 5 bases of the junction unmatched. The CDR3 length is 15 residues.

The chain combines TRBV5-1 with TRBJ2-5, with D possibly being TRBD2 (6 bases). V was pared by 5 bases and J by 5 bases, with 13 bases between. This CDR3 is built from 13 residues. Germline V gene lookup returns CDR1 SGHRS and CDR2 YFSETQ. CDR3 nucleotides: TGCGCCAGCAGTAGCGGTGCCGTTGAGACCCAGTACTTC. It is translated as CASSSGAVETQYF.

The V gene is TRBV7-2, the J gene TRBJ2-5, with D perhaps matching TRBD2 (6 bases). In germline, CDR1 is SGHTA, CDR2 FQGNSA. This CDR3 comprises 16 residues. V was clipped by 1 base and J by 6 bases, with 18 bases between them. The CDR3: CASSLGMRDLTKTQYF. The CDR3 bases are TGTGCCAGCAGCTTAGGGATGCGGGATCTTACAAAGACCCAGTACTTC.

This sequence joins TRBV2 and TRBJ2-1; TRBD2 agrees at 13 bases. The CDR3 covers 12 residues. Germline CDR1 SNHLY, CDR2 FYNNEI. V was pared by 10 bases and J by 14 bases, with 8 bases of the junction left unmatched. The CDR3 loop is CATRTSGSSKFF. In nucleotides, the CDR3 is TGTGCCACTCGGACTAGCGGGAGTAGTAAGTTCTTC. Supplemented by reference TRBV2 and TRBJ2-1, the full variable domain reads EPEVTQTPSHQVTQMGQEVILRCVPISNHLYFYWYRQILGQKVEFLVSFYNNEISEKSEIFDDQFSVERPDGSNFTLKIRSTKLEDSAMYFCATRTSGSSKFFGPGTRLTVL.

The gene calls are TRBV27 and TRBJ1-2; D ambiguous. The germline V gene encodes CDR1 MNHEY and CDR2 SMNVEV (reference sequence). The CDR3 is 15 amino acids. V was cut by 0 bases and J by 8 bases, with 16 bases left in between. As DNA, the CDR3 is TGTGCCAGCAGTTTATCCCAGGCCAATCTCGGAGGCTACACCTTC. It is translated as CASSLSQANLGGYTF.

The V and J genes are TRBV7-6 and TRBJ2-2; TRBD1 is a possible D gene (6 bases). V gave up 6 bases and J gave up 5 bases, with 16 bases separating them. Germline values: CDR1 SGHVS, CDR2 FNYEAQ. This CDR3 region has 15 residues. CDR3 bases: TGTGCCAGCAGTATACAGGGTATCGTAACCGGGGAGCTGTTTTTT. Translating gives CASSIQGIVTGELFF.

The chain recombines TRBV4-3 with TRBJ1-3; D is ambiguous. The CDR3 is 17 residues long. Trimming removed 0 bases from V and 0 bases from J, with 12 bases in between. The germline V gene encodes CDR1 LGHNA and CDR2 YSLEER. CDR3 in DNA: TGCGCCAGCAGCCAAGAGGGATGGACTAACTCTGGAAACACCATATATTTT. Translated: CASSQEGWTNSGNTIYF.

J is TRBJ2-5 and V is TRBV15; 12 bases are shared with TRBD2. CDR1 is LNHNV, CDR2 YYDKDF, per germline (reference sequence). V lost 3 bases, J lost 1 base, and 3 bases stayed unmatched. This CDR3 has 16 residues. CDR3 nucleotide sequence: TGTGCCACCAGCAGCCGACTAGCGGGGGTCCAAGAGACCCAGTACTTC. Its translation: CATSSRLAGVQETQYF.

This clone was observed a handful of times. The V and J genes are TRBV28 and TRBJ2-3; tentatively, D is TRBD2 (6 bases). V gave up 3 bases and J gave up 11 bases, with 9 bases separating them. The CDR3 has 11 amino acids. Germline V gene lookup returns CDR1 MDHEN and CDR2 SYDVKM. CDR3 residues: CASSFRGGQYF. The CDR3 bases are TGTGCCAGCAGTTTTCGGGGAGGGCAGTATTTT.

The CDR3: CASSYVRASYNSPLHF. The CDR3 DNA reads TGTGCCAGCAGCTATGTCAGGGCGTCCTATAATTCACCCCTCCACTTT. V is TRBV5-4 and J is TRBJ1-6, with D perhaps matching TRBD1 (5 bases). V was shortened by 3 bases and J by 1 base, with 11 bases between the two germline ends. The CDR3 totals 16 residues. Germline V gene data show CDR1 as SGHNT and CDR2 as YYREEE (reference sequence).

V usage is TRBV18 and J usage is TRBJ1-3; possible D gene TRBD1, 5 bases. V lost 3 bases and J 0 bases, leaving 15 bases between the germline ends. CDR3 length equals 17 residues. Germline V lookup: CDR1 KGHSH, CDR2 LQKENI. The CDR3 sequence: CASSPAGTAVSGNTIYF. CDR3 in DNA: TGTGCCAGCTCACCGGCGGGGACGGCAGTCTCTGGAAACACCATATATTTT.

The chain combines TRBV28 with TRBJ1-5, with a tentative D call TRBD1 (6 bases). Germline CDR1 reads MDHEN; CDR2 reads SYDVKM. The CDR3 length is 15 residues. The germline V and J ends were trimmed by 10 bases and 6 bases, with 22 bases remaining between them. As DNA, the CDR3 is TGTGCCACATATAGGGGGGGTGAGGGTCTTCAGCCCCAGCATTTT. Translation: CATYRGGEGLQPQHF.

Only one count was recorded for this clone. The chain carries TRBV7-9 and TRBJ1-6; 9 bases fit TRBD1. J lost 7 bases, V lost 6 bases, and 7 bases had no gene match. Germline V gives CDR1 SEHNR, CDR2 FQNEAQ (reference sequence). This CDR3 region has 15 residues. CDR3 sequence (DNA): TGTGCCAGCAGAAATACAGGGGGCAACAATTCACCCCTCCACTTT. As protein: CASRNTGGNNSPLHF.

The CDR3: CASSAGLAGDYNEQFF. CDR3 DNA: TGCGCCAGCAGTGCAGGACTAGCGGGAGACTACAATGAGCAGTTCTTC. This chain joins TRBV10-1 and TRBJ2-1, with TRBD2 identical over 13 bases. The V segment lost 4 bases and the J segment 3 bases; nucleotides outside the gene matches: 3. Germline V gene data show CDR1 as WNHNN and CDR2 as SYGVQD (reference sequence). The CDR3 extends over 16 amino acids.

The chain carries TRBV5-1 and TRBJ2-3; D might be TRBD2 (5 bases). Germline assignment: CDR1 SGHRS and CDR2 YFSETQ. The V gene lost 1 base and the J gene lost 5 bases, with 11 bases spanning the gap. The CDR3 loop spans 14 amino acids. The CDR3 is CASSLSPGVDTQYF. The CDR3 DNA sequence: TGCGCCAGCAGCTTGAGTCCCGGGGTAGATACGCAGTATTTT.

The chain links TRBV29-1 to TRBJ2-1; 9 bases match TRBD2. Germline-derived CDR1 and CDR2 are SQVTM and ANQGSEA. This CDR3 has 13 amino acids. Germline trimming cut 5 bases from V and 7 bases from J; bases unmatched to any gene: 6. The CDR3 coding sequence is TGCAGCGTTCTGGCGGGAGGGCCGAATGAGCAGTTCTTC. Its protein is CSVLAGGPNEQFF.

This clone has only one observation. The chain is built from TRBV4-1 and TRBJ1-3; possible D gene TRBD1, 6 bases. V was clipped by 1 base and J by 0 bases, with 13 bases between them. CDR1 MGHRA and CDR2 YSYEKL come from the germline V gene. The CDR3 covers 17 residues. The CDR3 region is CASSQAPQGPSGNTIYF. CDR3 DNA sequence: TGCGCCAGCAGCCAAGCCCCGCAGGGGCCCTCTGGAAACACCATATATTTT.

The chain carries TRBV29-1 and TRBJ1-2; 11 nucleotides line up with TRBD1. From germline, CDR1 is SQVTM and CDR2 ANQGSEA. This CDR3 spans 14 amino acids. V shed 6 bases, J shed 6 bases, and the junction held 9 bases outside the gene matches. The CDR3 nucleotides are TGCAGCGTGATCGGACAGGGGGCTTTCGATGGCTACACCTTC. Translation: CSVIGQGAFDGYTF. The entire variable domain, with the rest obtained from reference TRBV29-1 and TRBJ1-2, is as follows: SAVISQKPSRDICQRGTSLTIQCQVDSQVTMMFWYRQQPGQSLTLIATANQGSEATYESGFVIDKFPISRPNLTFSTLTVSNMSPEDSSIYLCSVIGQGAFDGYTFGSGTRLTVV.

This clone was picked up a small number of times. This sequence joins TRBV14 and TRBJ2-7, with D tentatively TRBD2 (5 bases). Germline V gene lookup returns CDR1 SGHDN and CDR2 FVKESK. V was trimmed by 1 base and J by 2 bases, leaving 12 bases between them. This CDR3 is 15 amino acids long. As DNA, the CDR3 is TGTGCCAGCAGCCAAGCTGTGGGAGTCACCTACGAGCAGTACTTC. Translation: CASSQAVGVTYEQYF.

The chain joins TRBV19 to TRBJ2-7; 9 bases align to TRBD2. The trim removed 9 bases at V and 6 bases at J, leaving 15 bases unmatched. Looked up from germline, CDR1 is LNHDA and CDR2 is SQIVND (reference sequence). There are 15 residues in the CDR3. In DNA, the CDR3 is TGTGCCAGACGAGAGCTAGCGGGGCCCCAGGGCGAGCAGTACTTC. Protein: CARRELAGPQGEQYF.

This chain links TRBV5-1 with TRBJ2-7; no clear D gene. The V end was cut by 0 bases, the J end by 4 bases, with 8 bases between. The CDR3 is made up of 13 amino acids. CDR1 and CDR2 (germline): SGHRS, YFSETQ. CDR3: CASSLAKRYEQYF. The CDR3, as DNA: TGCGCCAGCAGCTTGGCCAAGCGATACGAGCAGTACTTC. Together with reference TRBV5-1 and TRBJ2-7, the CDR3 gives the full variable domain: KAGVTQTPRYLIKTRGQQVTLSCSPISGHRSVSWYQQTPGQGLQFLFEYFSETQRNKGNFPGRFSGRQFSNSRSEMNVSTLELGDSALYLCASSLAKRYEQYFGPGTRLTVT.